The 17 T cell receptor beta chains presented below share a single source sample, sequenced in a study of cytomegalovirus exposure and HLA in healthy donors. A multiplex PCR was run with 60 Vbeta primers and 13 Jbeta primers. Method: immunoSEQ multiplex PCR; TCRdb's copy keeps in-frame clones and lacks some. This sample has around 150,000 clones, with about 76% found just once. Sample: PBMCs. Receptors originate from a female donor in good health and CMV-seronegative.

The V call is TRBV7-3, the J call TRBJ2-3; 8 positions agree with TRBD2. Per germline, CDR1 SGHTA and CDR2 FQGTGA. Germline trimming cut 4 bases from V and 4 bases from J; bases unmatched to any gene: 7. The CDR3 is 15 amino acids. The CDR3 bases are TGTGCCAGCAGCTCCCCCGGACTAGCAGCAGATACGCAGTATTTT. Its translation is CASSSPGLAADTQYF.

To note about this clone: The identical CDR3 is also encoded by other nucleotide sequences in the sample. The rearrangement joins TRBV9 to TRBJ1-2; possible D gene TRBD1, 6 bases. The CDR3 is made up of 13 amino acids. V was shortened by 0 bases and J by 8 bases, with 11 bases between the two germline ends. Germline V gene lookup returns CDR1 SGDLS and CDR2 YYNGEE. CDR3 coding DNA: TGTGCCAGCAGCGTAGGGGGGCTTGACGGCTACACCTTC. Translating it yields CASSVGGLDGYTF.

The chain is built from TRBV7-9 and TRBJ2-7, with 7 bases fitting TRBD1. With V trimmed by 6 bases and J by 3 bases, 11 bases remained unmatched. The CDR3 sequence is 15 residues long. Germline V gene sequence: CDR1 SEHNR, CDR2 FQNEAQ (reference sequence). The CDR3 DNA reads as TGTGCCAGCAGTTTTACCCAGGGGGATGTCTACGAGCAGTACTTC. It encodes CASSFTQGDVYEQYF. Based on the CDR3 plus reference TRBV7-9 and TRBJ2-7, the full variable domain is DTGVSQNPRHKITKRGQNVTFRCDPISEHNRLYWYRQTLGQGPEFLTYFQNEAQLEKSRLLSDRFSAERPKGSFSTLEIQRTEQGDSAMYLCASSFTQGDVYEQYFGPGTRLTVT.

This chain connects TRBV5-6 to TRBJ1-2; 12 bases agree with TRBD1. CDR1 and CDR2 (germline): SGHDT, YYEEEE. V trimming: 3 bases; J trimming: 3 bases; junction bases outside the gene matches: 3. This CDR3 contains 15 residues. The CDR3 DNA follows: TGTGCCAGCAGCTGGGGGACAGGGGGCGACTATGGCTACACCTTC. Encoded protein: CASSWGTGGDYGYTF.

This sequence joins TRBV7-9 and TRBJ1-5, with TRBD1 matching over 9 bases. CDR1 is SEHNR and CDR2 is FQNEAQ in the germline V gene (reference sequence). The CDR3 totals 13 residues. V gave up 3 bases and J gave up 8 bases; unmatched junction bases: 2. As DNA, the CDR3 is TGTGCCAGCAGCTTCGGACAGGGGAAGCCCCAGCATTTT. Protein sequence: CASSFGQGKPQHF.

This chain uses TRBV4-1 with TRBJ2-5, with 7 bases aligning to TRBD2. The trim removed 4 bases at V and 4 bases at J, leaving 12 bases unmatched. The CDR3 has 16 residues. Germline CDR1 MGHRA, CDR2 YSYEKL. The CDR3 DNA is TGCGCCAGCAGCCTAAGGGGAGGGTTTGAGGGAGAGACCCAGTACTTC. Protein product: CASSLRGGFEGETQYF.

The CDR3 nucleotides are TGTGCCAGCAGCTTAAACCCGGGACAGGGTTTCGCGAACGAGCAGTACTTC. Translating gives CASSLNPGQGFANEQYF. The chain has TRBV9 and TRBJ2-7; 9 bases agree with TRBD1. There are 17 residues in the CDR3. Germline V gene lookup returns CDR1 SGDLS and CDR2 YYNGEE. The J segment lost 5 bases and the V segment lost 4 bases, leaving 16 bases of the junction unmatched. The whole variable domain, filled in from reference TRBV9 and TRBJ2-7, reads DSGVTQTPKHLITATGQRVTLRCSPRSGDLSVYWYQQSLDQGLQFLIQYYNGEERAKGNILERFSAQQFPDLHSELNLSSLELGDSALYFCASSLNPGQGFANEQYFGPGTRLTVT.

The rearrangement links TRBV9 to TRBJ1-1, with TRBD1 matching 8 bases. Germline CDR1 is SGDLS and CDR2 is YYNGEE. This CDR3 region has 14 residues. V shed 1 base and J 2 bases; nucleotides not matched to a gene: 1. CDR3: CASSVQGANTEAFF. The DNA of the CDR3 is TGTGCCAGCAGCGTACAGGGGGCAAACACTGAAGCTTTCTTT.

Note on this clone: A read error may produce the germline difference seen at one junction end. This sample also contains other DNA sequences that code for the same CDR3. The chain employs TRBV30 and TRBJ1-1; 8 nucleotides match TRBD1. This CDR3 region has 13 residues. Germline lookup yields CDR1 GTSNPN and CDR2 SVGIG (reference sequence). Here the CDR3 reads CAWNQGADTEAFF. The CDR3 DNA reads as TGTGCCTGGAATCAGGGGGCGGACACTGAAGCCTTCTTT. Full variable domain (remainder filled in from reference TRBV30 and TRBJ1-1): SQTIHQWPATLVQPVGSPLSLECTVEGTSNPNLYWYRQAAGRGLQLLFYSVGIGQISSEVPQNLSASRPQDRQFILSSKKLLLSDSGFYLCAWNQGADTEAFFGQGTRLTVV.

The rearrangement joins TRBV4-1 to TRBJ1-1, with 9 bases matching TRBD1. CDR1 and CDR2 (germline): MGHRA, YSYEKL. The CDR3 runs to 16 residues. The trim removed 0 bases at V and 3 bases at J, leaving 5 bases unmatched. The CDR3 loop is CASSQDIRTGDTEAFF. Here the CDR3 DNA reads TGCGCCAGCAGCCAAGATATTCGGACAGGGGACACTGAAGCTTTCTTT.

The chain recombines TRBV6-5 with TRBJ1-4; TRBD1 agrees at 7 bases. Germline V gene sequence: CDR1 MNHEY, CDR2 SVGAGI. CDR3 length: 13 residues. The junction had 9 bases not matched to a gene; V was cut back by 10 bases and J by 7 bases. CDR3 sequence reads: CAIRGDSFEKLFF. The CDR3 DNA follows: TGTGCCATCAGGGGGGACAGTTTTGAAAAACTGTTTTTT.

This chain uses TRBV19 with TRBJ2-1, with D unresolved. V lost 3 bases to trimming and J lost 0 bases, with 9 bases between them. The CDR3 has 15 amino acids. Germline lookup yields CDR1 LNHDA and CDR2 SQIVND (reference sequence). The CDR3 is CASSISRSSYNEQFF. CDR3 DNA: TGTGCCAGTAGTATTTCCCGGAGCTCCTACAATGAGCAGTTCTTC. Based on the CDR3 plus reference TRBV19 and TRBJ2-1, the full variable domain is DGGITQSPKYLFRKEGQNVTLSCEQNLNHDAMYWYRQDPGQGLRLIYYSQIVNDFQKGDIAEGYSVSREKKESFPLTVTSAQKNPTAFYLCASSISRSSYNEQFFGPGTRLTVL.

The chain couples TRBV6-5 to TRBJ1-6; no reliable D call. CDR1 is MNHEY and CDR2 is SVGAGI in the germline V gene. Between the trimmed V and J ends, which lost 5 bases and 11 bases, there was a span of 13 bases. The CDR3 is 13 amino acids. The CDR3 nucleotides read TGTGCCAGCAGTAGAGGGTCCGGGGCACCCCTCCACTTT. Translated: CASSRGSGAPLHF.

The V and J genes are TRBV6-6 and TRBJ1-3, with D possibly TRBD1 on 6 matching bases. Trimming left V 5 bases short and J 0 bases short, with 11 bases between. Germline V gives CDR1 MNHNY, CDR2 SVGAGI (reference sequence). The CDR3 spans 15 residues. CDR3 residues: CASSTSQGSGNTIYF. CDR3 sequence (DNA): TGTGCCAGCAGTACCTCACAGGGCTCTGGAAACACCATATATTTT.

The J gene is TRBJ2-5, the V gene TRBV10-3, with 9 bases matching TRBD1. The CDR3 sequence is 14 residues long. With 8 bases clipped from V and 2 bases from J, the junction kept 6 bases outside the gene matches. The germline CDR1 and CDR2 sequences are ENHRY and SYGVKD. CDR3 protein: CAIGAGTGQETQYF. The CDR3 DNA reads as TGTGCCATCGGGGCGGGGACAGGGCAAGAGACCCAGTACTTC.

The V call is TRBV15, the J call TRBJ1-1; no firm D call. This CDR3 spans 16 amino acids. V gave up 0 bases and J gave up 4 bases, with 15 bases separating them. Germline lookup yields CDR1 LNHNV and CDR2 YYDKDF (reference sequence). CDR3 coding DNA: TGTGCCACCAGCAGAGAAGTTACGGGAATAGGCACTGAAGCTTTCTTT. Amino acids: CATSREVTGIGTEAFF.

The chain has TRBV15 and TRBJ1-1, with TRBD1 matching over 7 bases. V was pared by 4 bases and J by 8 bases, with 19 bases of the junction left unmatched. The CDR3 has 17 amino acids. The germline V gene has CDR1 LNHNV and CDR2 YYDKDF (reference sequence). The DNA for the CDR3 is TGTGCCACCAGCACACTACGACAGGGAACTGGTTCTTGGGAAGCTTTCTTT. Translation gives CATSTLRQGTGSWEAFF.